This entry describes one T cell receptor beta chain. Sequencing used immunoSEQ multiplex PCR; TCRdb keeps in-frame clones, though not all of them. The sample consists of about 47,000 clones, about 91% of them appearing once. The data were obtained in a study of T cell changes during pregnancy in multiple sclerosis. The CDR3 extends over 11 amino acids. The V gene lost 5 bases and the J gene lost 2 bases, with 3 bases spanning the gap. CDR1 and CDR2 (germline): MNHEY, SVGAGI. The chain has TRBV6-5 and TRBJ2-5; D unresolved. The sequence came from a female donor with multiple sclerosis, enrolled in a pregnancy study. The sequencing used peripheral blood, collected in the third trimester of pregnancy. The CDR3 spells CASSPQETQYF. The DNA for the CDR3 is TGTGCCAGCAGTCCTCAAGAGACCCAGTACTTC.